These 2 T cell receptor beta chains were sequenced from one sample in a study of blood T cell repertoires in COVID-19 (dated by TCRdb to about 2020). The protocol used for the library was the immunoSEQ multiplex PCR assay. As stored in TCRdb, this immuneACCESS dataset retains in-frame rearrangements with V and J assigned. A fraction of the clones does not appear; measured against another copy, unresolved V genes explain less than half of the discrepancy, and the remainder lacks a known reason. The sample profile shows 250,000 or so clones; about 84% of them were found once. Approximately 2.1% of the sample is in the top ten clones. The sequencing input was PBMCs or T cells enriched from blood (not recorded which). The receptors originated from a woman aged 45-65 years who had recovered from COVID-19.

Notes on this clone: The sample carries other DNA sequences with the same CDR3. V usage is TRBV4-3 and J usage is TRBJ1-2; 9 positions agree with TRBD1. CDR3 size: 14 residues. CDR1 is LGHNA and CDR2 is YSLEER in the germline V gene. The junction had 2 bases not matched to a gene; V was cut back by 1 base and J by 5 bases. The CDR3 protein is CASSQGDRGYGYTF. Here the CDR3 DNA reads TGCGCCAGCAGCCAAGGTGACAGGGGGTATGGCTACACCTTC.

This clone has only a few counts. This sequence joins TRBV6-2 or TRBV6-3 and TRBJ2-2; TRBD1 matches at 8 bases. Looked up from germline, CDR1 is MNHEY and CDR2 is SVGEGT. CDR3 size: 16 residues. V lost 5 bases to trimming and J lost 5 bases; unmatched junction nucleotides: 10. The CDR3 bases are TGTGCCAGCAGTGACTTGCGACAGGGGACGACCGGGGAGCTGTTTTTT. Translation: CASSDLRQGTTGELFF.